These 20 T cell receptor beta chains were all obtained from the same sample, sequenced in a study of blood T cell repertoires in COVID-19. Sequencing used immunoSEQ multiplex PCR; TCRdb keeps in-frame clones, though not all of them. The repertoire has approximately 70,000 clones, approximately 90% of them found once; the top ten carry about 7%. The material sequenced was peripheral blood. These receptors were taken from a woman of 80 years or more with active COVID-19.

The chain is built from TRBV18 and TRBJ1-4, with 9 bases fitting TRBD1. This CDR3 contains 15 residues. Trimming at V came to 3 bases and at J to 7 bases, leaving 6 bases not matched to a gene. Germline V gene sequence: CDR1 KGHSH, CDR2 LQKENI. This CDR3 is CASSPRDRATEKLFF. In DNA form, the CDR3 reads TGTGCCAGCTCACCGCGGGACAGGGCTACTGAAAAACTGTTTTTT. Complete variable domain (other parts from reference TRBV18 and TRBJ1-4): NAGVMQNPRHLVRRRGQEARLRCSPMKGHSHVYWYRQLPEEGLKFMVYLQKENIIDESGMPKERFSAEFPKEGPSILRIQQVVRGDSAAYFCASSPRDRATEKLFFGSGTQLSVL.

The chain joins TRBV11-2 to TRBJ2-5; D unclear. This CDR3 spans 13 amino acids. Germline lookup yields CDR1 SGHAT and CDR2 FQNNGV. V was clipped by 2 bases and J by 3 bases, with 7 bases between them. The CDR3 DNA follows: TGTGCCAGCAGCTTAAGTCAGGAAGAGACCCAGTACTTC. This encodes CASSLSQEETQYF. The full variable domain, with the rest looked up from reference TRBV11-2 and TRBJ2-5, is EAGVAQSPRYKIIEKRQSVAFWCNPISGHATLYWYQQILGQGPKLLIQFQNNGVVDDSQLPKDRFSAERLKGVDSTLKIQPAKLEDSAVYLCASSLSQEETQYFGPGTRLLVL.

This chain links TRBV6-6 with TRBJ1-1; 7 nucleotides align to TRBD1. V dropped 6 bases and J dropped 4; count of bases not matched to a gene: 8. The CDR3 is 14 residues long. The V gene's germline CDR1 is MNHNY and CDR2 SVGAGI (reference sequence). The CDR3 is CASSPGTVTTEAFF. The DNA for the CDR3 is TGTGCCAGCAGCCCTGGGACAGTGACCACTGAAGCTTTCTTT.

CDR3 protein: CASTDFDNLGPYNSPLHF. In DNA, the CDR3 is TGTGCCAGCACCGATTTTGACAACTTGGGCCCCTATAATTCACCCCTCCACTTT. The chain is built from TRBV27 and TRBJ1-6; D is undetermined. V was shortened by 7 bases and J by 2 bases, with 21 bases between the two germline ends. The V gene's germline CDR1 is MNHEY and CDR2 SMNVEV (reference sequence). CDR3 length: 18 amino acids.

The sample holds one count of this clone. The rearrangement joins TRBV11-3 to TRBJ2-5; 9 bases agree with TRBD2. The V and J ends lost 5 bases and 5 bases, in that order; junction bases with no gene match: 12. Germline CDR1 SGHNT, CDR2 YENEEA. The CDR3 runs to 16 residues. CDR3: CASSPGVAGEEETQYF. CDR3 DNA sequence: TGTGCCAGCAGCCCCGGGGTAGCGGGAGAAGAGGAGACCCAGTACTTC.

The chain uses TRBV27 and TRBJ1-1; 7 bases fit TRBD1. CDR3 length: 14 residues. CDR1 MNHEY and CDR2 SMNVEV come from the germline V gene (reference sequence). V gave up 5 bases and J gave up 4 bases; unmatched junction bases: 7. CDR3 sequence: CASSRRQGSTEAFF. In nucleotides, the CDR3 is TGTGCCAGCAGTAGACGACAGGGCTCCACTGAAGCTTTCTTT.

This clone was picked up one time. This sequence joins TRBV11-3 and TRBJ2-7; 13 bases agree with TRBD2. CDR1 is SGHNT and CDR2 is YENEEA in the germline V gene. Germline trimming cut 3 bases from V and 4 bases from J; bases unmatched to any gene: 3. This CDR3 spans 15 amino acids. CDR3 residues: CASSFGTSGIYEQYF. CDR3 sequence (DNA): TGTGCCAGCAGCTTTGGGACTAGCGGGATTTACGAGCAGTACTTC. Looking up the rest from reference TRBV11-3 and TRBJ2-7 gives the full variable domain: EAGVVQSPRYKIIEKKQPVAFWCNPISGHNTLYWYLQNLGQGPELLIRYENEEAVDDSQLPKDRFSAERLKGVDSTLKIQPAELGDSAVYLCASSFGTSGIYEQYFGPGTRLTVT.

The chain combines TRBV11-3 with TRBJ1-2; TRBD1 matches 10 bases. V lost 4 bases and J lost 2; bases outside the gene matches: 4. Germline V gene sequence: CDR1 SGHNT, CDR2 YENEEA. This CDR3 is built from 15 residues. The CDR3 DNA sequence: TGTGCCAGCAGCTCCATGGGACAGGGGAACTATGGCTACACCTTC. This translates into CASSSMGQGNYGYTF.

This clone is labeled as medium-sized. V and J are TRBV5-4 and TRBJ2-1; 8 bases line up with TRBD1. This CDR3 region has 20 residues. Germline CDR1 and CDR2: SGHNT and YYREEE (reference sequence). V shed 4 bases and J 1 base; nucleotides not matched to a gene: 19. The CDR3 is CASSPATAGGFVSSYNEQFF. The CDR3 nucleotides read TGTGCCAGCAGCCCAGCCACGGCAGGGGGCTTTGTCTCTTCCTACAATGAGCAGTTCTTC.

This sequence joins TRBV7-2 and TRBJ2-3; the D is unclear. The V end lost 5 bases, the J end lost 1 base, and 7 bases lay between the germline ends. This CDR3 has 13 residues. From germline, CDR1 is SGHTA and CDR2 FQGNSA. In DNA form, the CDR3 reads TGTGCCAGCAGCCCCTCGGGCACAGATACGCAGTATTTT. This gives the protein CASSPSGTDTQYF.

This rearrangement joins TRBV5-4 to TRBJ2-5; a possible D gene is TRBD2 (6 bases). The CDR3 has 16 amino acids. The germline CDR1 and CDR2 sequences are SGHNT and YYREEE (reference sequence). V gave up 0 bases and J gave up 5 bases, with 17 bases separating them. The CDR3 region has the DNA TGTGCCAGCAGCTTGGTGGGGGGAAGGGCCTGGGAGACCCAGTACTTC. Translation gives CASSLVGGRAWETQYF.

The chain couples TRBV5-1 to TRBJ2-1; D ambiguous. From germline, CDR1 is SGHRS and CDR2 YFSETQ. This CDR3 has 13 amino acids. Trimming took off 5 bases at V and 8 bases at J, with 14 bases between the two ends. The CDR3 loop reads CASRVTQIDEQFF. The CDR3 nucleotides are TGCGCCAGCAGGGTGACACAGATCGATGAGCAGTTCTTC.

The chain couples TRBV7-9 to TRBJ2-1; D possibly corresponds to TRBD1 (6 bases). Trimming stripped 1 base from V and 3 bases from J, with 7 bases between. Germline V lookup: CDR1 SEHNR, CDR2 FQNEAQ (reference sequence). The CDR3 loop spans 14 amino acids. The CDR3 coding sequence is TGTGCCAGCAGCTTAGGGACAGACTACAATGAGCAGTTCTTC. Residues: CASSLGTDYNEQFF.

This sequence joins TRBV28 and TRBJ2-3, with TRBD2 identical over 9 bases. The CDR3 totals 13 residues. The V gene's germline CDR1 is MDHEN and CDR2 SYDVKM. Trimming took 5 bases from V and 4 from J; bases not matched to a gene: 1. CDR3 DNA sequence: TGTGCCAGCAGTGTAGCGGGAGCAGATACGCAGTATTTT. Translating it yields CASSVAGADTQYF.

CDR3 DNA sequence: TGTGCCAGCACCCTAGCGGGAGTACTCAATGAGCAGTTCTTC. Amino acid sequence: CASTLAGVLNEQFF. This chain connects TRBV7-9 to TRBJ2-1; 10 positions agree with TRBD2. The CDR3 sequence is 14 residues long. J lost 6 bases, V lost 7 bases, and 6 bases had no gene match. The germline V gene encodes CDR1 SEHNR and CDR2 FQNEAQ (reference sequence).

This clone has a handful of counts. The rearrangement joins TRBV7-3 to TRBJ2-3; 7 positions match TRBD2. Germline CDR1 reads SGHTA; CDR2 reads FQGTGA. This CDR3 is 16 amino acids long. Trimming took 2 bases from V and 0 from J; bases not matched to a gene: 5. The CDR3 coding sequence is TGTGCCAGCAGCTTAGGGGCTAGCGGCAGCACAGATACGCAGTATTTT. Protein product: CASSLGASGSTDTQYF. Using reference TRBV7-3 and TRBJ2-3 for the parts outside the CDR3, the full variable domain is GAGVSQTPSNKVTEKGKYVELRCDPISGHTALYWYRQSLGQGPEFLIYFQGTGAADDSGLPNDRFFAVRPEGSVSTLKIQRTERGDSAVYLCASSLGASGSTDTQYFGPGTRLTVL.

The chain employs TRBV25-1 and TRBJ1-1; tentative D call: TRBD1 (6 bases). The CDR3 runs 13 residues. CDR1 MGHDK and CDR2 SYGVNS come from the germline V gene. V dropped 4 bases and J dropped 5 bases, with 11 bases sitting between them. DNA for the CDR3: TGTGCCAGCAGTGCCAGGGGCCGAACTGAAGCTTTCTTT. Translating it yields CASSARGRTEAFF.

In DNA form, the CDR3 reads TGTGCCAGCAGCTTAGGGGCGGGGGCGATGGAGCAGTACTTC. It yields the protein CASSLGAGAMEQYF. V and J are TRBV7-2 and TRBJ2-7; perhaps TRBD2 as D (7 bases). The ends were cut back, 1 base at V and 7 bases at J, with 14 bases in the middle. Germline V lookup: CDR1 SGHTA, CDR2 FQGNSA. The CDR3 covers 14 residues.

The chain employs TRBV11-2 and TRBJ1-1; D possibly corresponds to TRBD1 (5 bases). Trimming removed 1 base from V and 4 bases from J, with 13 bases in between. The CDR3 sequence is 15 residues long. Germline V gene sequence: CDR1 SGHAT, CDR2 FQNNGV. DNA of the CDR3: TGTGCCAGCAGCTTAGTGTGGGGGGGAAGCACTGAAGCTTTCTTT. This gives the protein CASSLVWGGSTEAFF.

The rearrangement links TRBV7-6 to TRBJ2-7; 7 bases agree with TRBD2. J lost 6 bases, V lost 5 bases, and 10 bases had no gene match. Germline assignment: CDR1 SGHVS and CDR2 FNYEAQ. The CDR3 is 14 amino acids. CDR3 bases: TGTGCCAGCAGCCAGGGCGGGAGTAGATCCGAGCAGTACTTC. As protein: CASSQGGSRSEQYF.